The 7 T cell receptor beta chains below all came from one sample that was sequenced in a study of cytotoxic CD8 clonotypes in ibrutinib-treated CLL. Repertoires were generated with immunoSEQ multiplex PCR, while TCRdb's copy carries only in-frame clones and drops some. The repertoire has tens of thousands of clones, roughly 50% of them found once; the top ten carry 15% to 20%. The material sequenced was PBMCs, taken before ibrutinib treatment. The receptor set was obtained from a human donor with chronic lymphocytic leukemia.

The genes are TRBV11-2 and TRBJ2-7; TRBD1 might be the D (5 bases). V dropped 1 base and J dropped 3 bases, with 13 bases sitting between them. The V gene's germline CDR1 is SGHAT and CDR2 FQNNGV. The CDR3 covers 15 residues. The CDR3 DNA reads TGTGCCAGCAGCTTAGCAGCACAGGCGTACTACGAGCAGTACTTC. Translation gives CASSLAAQAYYEQYF.

This chain connects TRBV19 to TRBJ1-1; no reliable D call. Trimming shortened V by 1 base and J by 0 bases, and 6 bases separated the two germline ends. This CDR3 contains 14 residues. Germline CDR1 is LNHDA and CDR2 is SQIVND (reference sequence). In nucleotides, the CDR3 is TGTGCCAGTAGTATAGGGCAGCTGAACACTGAAGCTTTCTTT. As protein: CASSIGQLNTEAFF.

This clone was detected once. The rearrangement uses TRBV6-1 and TRBJ2-5; D is unclear. The CDR3 loop spans 15 amino acids. CDR1 is MNHNS and CDR2 is SASEGT in the germline V gene. V lost 6 bases and J 7 bases, leaving 21 bases between the germline ends. For the CDR3, the DNA is TGTGCCAGCAGCACACTCCCTCCCACCCCGGGGACCCAGTACTTC. It specifies CASSTLPPTPGTQYF.

J is TRBJ1-4 and V is TRBV19, with D possibly being TRBD1 (5 bases). V was cut by 2 bases and J by 0 bases, with 19 bases left in between. From germline, CDR1 is LNHDA and CDR2 SQIVND (reference sequence). The CDR3 sequence is 19 residues long. The CDR3 region has the DNA TGTGCCAGTAGTATAAAAGTTCTGGGGCCGACTTCAACTAATGAAAAACTGTTTTTT. It encodes CASSIKVLGPTSTNEKLFF.

This clone is a singleton in its sample. The V gene is TRBV11-2, the J gene TRBJ2-1; 10 bases are a match to TRBD2. Trimming cost V 5 bases and J 6 bases; bases outside gene matches: 7. The CDR3 loop spans 15 amino acids. Germline V CDR1 and CDR2: SGHAT, FQNNGV. In DNA form, the CDR3 reads TGTGCCAGCAGCGCCTTGGAGCGGGGGGGCAATGAGCAGTTCTTC. It translates to CASSALERGGNEQFF.

CDR3 loop: CASSQTGSDTQYF. As DNA, the CDR3 is TGTGCCAGCAGCCAAACAGGGTCAGATACGCAGTATTTT. The chain uses TRBV28 and TRBJ2-3; maybe TRBD1 (6 bases). The V gene's germline CDR1 is MDHEN and CDR2 SYDVKM. This CDR3 has 13 amino acids. Trimming cost V 6 bases and J 4 bases, with 11 bases left between them. The full variable domain, in which reference TRBV28 and TRBJ2-3 provide the parts outside the CDR3, is DVKVTQSSRYLVKRTGEKVFLECVQDMDHENMFWYRQDPGLGLRLIYFSYDVKMKEKGDIPEGYSVSREKKERFSLILESASTNQTSMYLCASSQTGSDTQYFGPGTRLTVL.

This clone was seen only a few times. The rearrangement links TRBV28 to TRBJ1-1; D is undetermined. Germline lookup yields CDR1 MDHEN and CDR2 SYDVKM. The CDR3 sequence is 13 residues long. V lost 3 bases, J lost 1 base, and 6 bases lay in between. CDR3 in amino acids: CASSFRQNTEAFF. The CDR3 DNA sequence: TGTGCCAGCAGTTTCCGACAGAACACTGAAGCTTTCTTT.